This entry is about one T cell receptor beta chain. Its antigen remains unidentified. The protocol attached unique molecular identifiers to individual cDNA molecules. One entry per CDR3 protein, called by TCRdb with MiXCR from the 5' RACE reads. The sample consists of 35,000 to 50,000 distinct CDR3 sequences, around 5.1% of them appearing once. The data derive from a study of early T cells in non-severe SARS-CoV-2 infection. Study information: The study sequenced bulk RNA from unsorted whole blood, with chains unpaired.

Regarding the study as a whole: VDJdb matching skewed toward anti-spike CD8 responses, missing private and CD4 specificities.

Germline V lookup: CDR1 SGHTA, CDR2 FQGNSA. V lost 8 bases to trimming and J lost 4 bases; unmatched junction nucleotides: 13. The CDR3 is 15 residues long. J is TRBJ1-2 and V is TRBV7-2; 7 bases agree with TRBD1. This TCR was recovered from an adult who was a healthcare worker with PCR-confirmed SARS-CoV-2 infection or an uninfected control (not recorded which). The sample here was whole blood, taken at baseline. CDR3 residues: CASEGGTVTFYGYTF. CDR3 sequence (DNA): TGTGCCAGCGAAGGTGGGACAGTGACGTTCTATGGCTACACCTTC.